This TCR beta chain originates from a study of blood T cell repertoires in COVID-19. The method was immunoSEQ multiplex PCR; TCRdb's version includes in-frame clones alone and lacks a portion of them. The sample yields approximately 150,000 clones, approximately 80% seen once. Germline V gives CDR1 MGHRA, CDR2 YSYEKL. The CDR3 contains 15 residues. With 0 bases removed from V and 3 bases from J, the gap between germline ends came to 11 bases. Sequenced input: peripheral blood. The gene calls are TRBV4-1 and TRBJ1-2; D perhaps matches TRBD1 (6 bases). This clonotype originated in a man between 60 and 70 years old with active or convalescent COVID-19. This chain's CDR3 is CASSQDPTGYYGYTF. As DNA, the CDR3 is TGCGCCAGCAGCCAAGATCCGACAGGATACTATGGCTACACCTTC.